This paragraph reports one T cell receptor (beta chain). This sample stems from a study of blood T cell repertoires in COVID-19. In the study overall: The analysed material was cDNA or gDNA that came from T cells, B-cell-depleted T cells, or PBMCs.

Seattle-derived patients entered the study during active infection and were followed longitudinally. In the original analysis: Reference gene primers were amplified, and this amplification served to estimate nucleated cell counts. Generated by immunoSEQ multiplex PCR, the TCRdb table keeps only in-frame clones and is missing some. V and J calls plus clone size are reproduced from that table; the DNA served to infer D and trimming. The repertoire includes about 410,000 clones, 89% of them detected once, and less than 2% sits in the top ten. The CDR3 extends over 16 amino acids. Germline lookup yields CDR1 SGHVS and CDR2 FNYEAQ. Trimming removed 5 bases at V and 0 bases at J, with 13 bases between.

V gene TRBV7-6 combines with J gene TRBJ1-4; a weak D match, TRBD1 (6 bases). The TCR comes from a middle-aged woman with COVID-19, enrolled during active disease. Sequencing was carried out using peripheral blood. The DNA of the CDR3 is TGTGCCAGCAGCCCCCGGGGGGGCACAACTAATGAAAAACTGTTTTTT. Residues: CASSPRGGTTNEKLFF.